The 19 T cell receptor beta chains reported below all come from one sample, sequenced in a study of blood T cells in healthy people across ages. Next came a second PCR, run for about 6 to 12 cycles, which used a sample-barcoded 5' primer along with a J-beta primer mix. MiXCR, applied by TCRdb to the 5' RACE reads, yields one record per CDR3 protein. The table has approximately 780,000 distinct CDR3 sequences, roughly 26% seen once. The same specimen was also included in a second study, on T cells of mothers and their children.

Sequenced input: blood. The receptors were gathered from a boy younger than 18 in good health.

A few counts support this clonotype. J is TRBJ2-5 and V is TRBV18; TRBD1 or TRBD2 may be the D gene (5 bases each). Trimming left V 6 bases short and J 9 bases short, with 23 bases between. The CDR3 has 15 amino acids. Germline V gives CDR1 KGHSH, CDR2 LQKENI. The CDR3 DNA follows: TGTGCCAGCTCCCCCGGGACGGACTTTCAAGGGGCCCAGTACTTC. It specifies CASSPGTDFQGAQYF.

This clonotype has just a few counts. The genes are TRBV27 and TRBJ2-1, with D perhaps matching TRBD1 or TRBD2 (5 bases each). The ends were cut back, 5 bases at V and 0 bases at J, with 20 bases in the middle. Germline lookup yields CDR1 MNHEY and CDR2 SMNVEV (reference sequence). This CDR3 spans 18 amino acids. CDR3 amino acids: CASSHRGGYPSSYNEQFF. CDR3 nucleotide sequence: TGTGCCAGCAGTCACCGGGGCGGCTATCCGAGCTCCTACAATGAGCAGTTCTTC.

Worth noting for this clonotype: No conserved phenylalanine or tryptophan ends this CDR3, so it is likely a read error. V gene TRBV4-1 combines with J gene TRBJ2-5; a possible D gene is TRBD1 (5 bases). Trimming took off 0 bases at V and 3 bases at J, with 8 bases between the two ends. The CDR3 extends over 14 amino acids. Germline CDR1 and CDR2: MGHRA and YSYEKL. DNA for the CDR3: TGCGCCAGCAGCCAAGAAGGCAGGGAAGAGACCCAGTACCTC. Residues: CASSQEGREETQYL.

The chain carries TRBV5-1 and TRBJ2-2, with D unclear. This CDR3 is built from 14 residues. V was cut by 1 base and J by 5 bases, with 9 bases left in between. CDR1 and CDR2 (germline): SGHRS, YFSETQ. The CDR3 DNA reads TGCGCCAGCAGCTTGTGGTCAACTACCGGGGAGCTGTTTTTT. This translates into CASSLWSTTGELFF. Full variable domain (rest looked up from reference TRBV5-1 and TRBJ2-2): KAGVTQTPRYLIKTRGQQVTLSCSPISGHRSVSWYQQTPGQGLQFLFEYFSETQRNKGNFPGRFSGRQFSNSRSEMNVSTLELGDSALYLCASSLWSTTGELFFGEGSRLTVL.

This clonotype was found a few times. V and J are TRBV4-2 and TRBJ1-2, with TRBD1 matching 7 bases. V dropped 3 bases and J dropped 10; count of bases not matched to a gene: 11. The CDR3 length is 14 residues. CDR1 is LGHNA, CDR2 YNFKEQ, per germline. CDR3 bases: TGTGCCAGCAGCCAGGAGGACGGGACAGCTTTCTACACCTTC. Translated, it gives CASSQEDGTAFYTF.

The CDR3 reads CASSRDFTRAQPQHF. The CDR3 region has the DNA TGTGCCAGCAGCCGAGACTTCACCCGCGCCCAGCCCCAGCATTTT. The chain joins TRBV2 to TRBJ1-5; D unresolved. V lost 6 bases and J lost 7, with 19 bases in between. Per germline, CDR1 SNHLY and CDR2 FYNNEI. The CDR3 covers 15 residues.

In DNA, the CDR3 is TGTGCCAGCAGCCCCGGACCTCCGCATGGCTACACCTTC. Protein sequence: CASSPGPPHGYTF. The chain couples TRBV7-3 to TRBJ1-2; no clear D. Trimming cost V 5 bases and J 6 bases, with 13 bases left between them. This CDR3 spans 13 amino acids. Germline CDR1 reads SGHTA; CDR2 reads FQGTGA.

With regard to this clonotype: This may arise from a read error, as a much more abundant clone is one base away. This chain uses TRBV12-3 or TRBV12-4 with TRBJ2-5; either TRBD1 or TRBD2 may supply D (5 bases each). CDR3 length: 14 residues. The CDR3 loop is CASSFGPGQETQCF. In DNA, the CDR3 is TGTGCCAGCAGTTTTGGCCCGGGGCAAGAGACCCAGTGCTTC.

This clonotype appeared a few times. The rearrangement joins TRBV4-1 to TRBJ2-1; weak D call: TRBD1 (5 bases). The CDR3 consists of 16 residues. V dropped 4 bases and J dropped 4 bases, with 17 bases sitting between them. Germline values: CDR1 MGHRA, CDR2 YSYEKL. CDR3: CASSRLTVLSYNEQFF. In DNA, the CDR3 is TGCGCCAGCAGCCGGTTGACAGTTCTCTCTTACAATGAGCAGTTCTTC.

This clonotype has just a few counts. The rearrangement joins TRBV29-1 to TRBJ2-3, with TRBD1 matching over 9 bases. Unmatched junction bases numbered 10, after V lost 0 bases and J lost 6 bases. CDR3 size: 16 residues. The germline V gene encodes CDR1 SQVTM and CDR2 ANQGSEA. CDR3 amino acids: CSVEELGDRVSDTQYF. The CDR3 coding sequence is TGCAGCGTTGAAGAGCTCGGGGACAGGGTCTCGGATACGCAGTATTTT.

The CDR3, as DNA: TGTGCCAGCAGCGTGGGCCGCCTAGCGGGGTTAGGTGAGCAGTTCTTC. This sequence encodes CASSVGRLAGLGEQFF. The chain recombines TRBV9 with TRBJ2-5; 9 nucleotides agree with TRBD2. Matching the DNA end better, TRBJ2-1 makes the J call doubtful. The CDR3 is 16 amino acids. Germline V CDR1 and CDR2: SGDLS, YYNGEE.

This clonotype was seen only a few times. The V gene is TRBV12-3 or TRBV12-4, the J gene TRBJ2-3; D is perhaps TRBD1 or TRBD2 (6 bases each). The V and J ends lost 6 bases and 8 bases respectively, with 18 bases between them. The CDR3 loop spans 14 amino acids. The CDR3 sequence: CASSLLGGRSTQYF. The CDR3 DNA is TGTGCCAGCAGCCTCCTGGGGGGCCGTAGTACGCAGTATTTT.

The chain recombines TRBV12-3 or TRBV12-4 with TRBJ1-2, with 8 bases fitting TRBD1. This CDR3 has 15 residues. After removal of 5 bases from V and 4 bases from J, the junction contained 9 bases not matched to a gene. As DNA, the CDR3 is TGTGCCAGCAGTATCGCCTCGGGACAGGTCTATGGCTACACCTTC. As protein: CASSIASGQVYGYTF.

The chain recombines TRBV27 with TRBJ1-4; D is unclear. Trimming pared 4 bases from V and 1 base from J, leaving 10 bases between. Germline lookup yields CDR1 MNHEY and CDR2 SMNVEV (reference sequence). This CDR3 has 15 residues. This CDR3 reads CASSSPRLTNEKLFF. CDR3 nucleotides: TGTGCCAGCAGTTCCCCCCGCCTAACTAATGAAAAACTGTTTTTT.

The V call is TRBV6-5, the J call TRBJ2-7, with 7 bases aligning to TRBD1. CDR1 MNHEY and CDR2 SVGAGI come from the germline V gene. The CDR3 is 17 residues long. V lost 0 bases, J lost 3 bases, and 11 bases stayed unmatched. The CDR3 loop is CASSYSPTGLENYEQYF. DNA for the CDR3: TGTGCCAGCAGTTACTCCCCGACAGGGCTGGAAAACTACGAGCAGTACTTC.

The genes are TRBV27 and TRBJ2-7, with TRBD1 matching 9 bases. Unmatched junction bases numbered 9, after V lost 8 bases and J lost 4 bases. Looked up from germline, CDR1 is MNHEY and CDR2 is SMNVEV (reference sequence). The CDR3 extends over 14 amino acids. The CDR3 coding sequence is TGTGCCAGCGCCACAGGGGGCGTTCTTTACGAGCAGTACTTC. Protein sequence: CASATGGVLYEQYF.

This clonotype was detected only a few times. The chain couples TRBV4-2 to TRBJ1-2, with 8 bases identical to TRBD1. The V gene end was trimmed by 4 bases and the J gene end by 3 bases; junction bases not matched to a gene: 10. Germline loops: CDR1 LGHNA, CDR2 YNFKEQ. The CDR3 has 16 residues. CDR3 sequence: CASSLSGQGADYGYTF. The CDR3 DNA reads TGTGCCAGCAGCCTCTCAGGGCAGGGGGCCGACTATGGCTACACCTTC.

The rearrangement uses TRBV28 and TRBJ2-7; the D gene is possibly TRBD2 (5 bases). The CDR3 has 14 amino acids. Per germline, CDR1 MDHEN and CDR2 SYDVKM. Trimming took 3 bases from V and 6 from J, leaving 15 bases between them. CDR3 loop: CASSFRGLFGEQYF. In DNA form, the CDR3 reads TGTGCCAGCAGTTTTCGAGGGTTATTCGGCGAGCAGTACTTC.

This clonotype was found many times. This rearrangement joins TRBV6-1 to TRBJ1-3, with D possibly TRBD1 on 6 matching bases. Germline V gene lookup returns CDR1 MNHNS and CDR2 SASEGT. V shed 5 bases and J shed 0 bases, with 17 bases lying between them. The CDR3 is 17 residues long. CDR3: CASSRLRQDHSGNTIYF. For the CDR3, the DNA is TGTGCCAGCAGTCGCCTCAGACAGGACCACTCTGGAAACACCATATATTTT.